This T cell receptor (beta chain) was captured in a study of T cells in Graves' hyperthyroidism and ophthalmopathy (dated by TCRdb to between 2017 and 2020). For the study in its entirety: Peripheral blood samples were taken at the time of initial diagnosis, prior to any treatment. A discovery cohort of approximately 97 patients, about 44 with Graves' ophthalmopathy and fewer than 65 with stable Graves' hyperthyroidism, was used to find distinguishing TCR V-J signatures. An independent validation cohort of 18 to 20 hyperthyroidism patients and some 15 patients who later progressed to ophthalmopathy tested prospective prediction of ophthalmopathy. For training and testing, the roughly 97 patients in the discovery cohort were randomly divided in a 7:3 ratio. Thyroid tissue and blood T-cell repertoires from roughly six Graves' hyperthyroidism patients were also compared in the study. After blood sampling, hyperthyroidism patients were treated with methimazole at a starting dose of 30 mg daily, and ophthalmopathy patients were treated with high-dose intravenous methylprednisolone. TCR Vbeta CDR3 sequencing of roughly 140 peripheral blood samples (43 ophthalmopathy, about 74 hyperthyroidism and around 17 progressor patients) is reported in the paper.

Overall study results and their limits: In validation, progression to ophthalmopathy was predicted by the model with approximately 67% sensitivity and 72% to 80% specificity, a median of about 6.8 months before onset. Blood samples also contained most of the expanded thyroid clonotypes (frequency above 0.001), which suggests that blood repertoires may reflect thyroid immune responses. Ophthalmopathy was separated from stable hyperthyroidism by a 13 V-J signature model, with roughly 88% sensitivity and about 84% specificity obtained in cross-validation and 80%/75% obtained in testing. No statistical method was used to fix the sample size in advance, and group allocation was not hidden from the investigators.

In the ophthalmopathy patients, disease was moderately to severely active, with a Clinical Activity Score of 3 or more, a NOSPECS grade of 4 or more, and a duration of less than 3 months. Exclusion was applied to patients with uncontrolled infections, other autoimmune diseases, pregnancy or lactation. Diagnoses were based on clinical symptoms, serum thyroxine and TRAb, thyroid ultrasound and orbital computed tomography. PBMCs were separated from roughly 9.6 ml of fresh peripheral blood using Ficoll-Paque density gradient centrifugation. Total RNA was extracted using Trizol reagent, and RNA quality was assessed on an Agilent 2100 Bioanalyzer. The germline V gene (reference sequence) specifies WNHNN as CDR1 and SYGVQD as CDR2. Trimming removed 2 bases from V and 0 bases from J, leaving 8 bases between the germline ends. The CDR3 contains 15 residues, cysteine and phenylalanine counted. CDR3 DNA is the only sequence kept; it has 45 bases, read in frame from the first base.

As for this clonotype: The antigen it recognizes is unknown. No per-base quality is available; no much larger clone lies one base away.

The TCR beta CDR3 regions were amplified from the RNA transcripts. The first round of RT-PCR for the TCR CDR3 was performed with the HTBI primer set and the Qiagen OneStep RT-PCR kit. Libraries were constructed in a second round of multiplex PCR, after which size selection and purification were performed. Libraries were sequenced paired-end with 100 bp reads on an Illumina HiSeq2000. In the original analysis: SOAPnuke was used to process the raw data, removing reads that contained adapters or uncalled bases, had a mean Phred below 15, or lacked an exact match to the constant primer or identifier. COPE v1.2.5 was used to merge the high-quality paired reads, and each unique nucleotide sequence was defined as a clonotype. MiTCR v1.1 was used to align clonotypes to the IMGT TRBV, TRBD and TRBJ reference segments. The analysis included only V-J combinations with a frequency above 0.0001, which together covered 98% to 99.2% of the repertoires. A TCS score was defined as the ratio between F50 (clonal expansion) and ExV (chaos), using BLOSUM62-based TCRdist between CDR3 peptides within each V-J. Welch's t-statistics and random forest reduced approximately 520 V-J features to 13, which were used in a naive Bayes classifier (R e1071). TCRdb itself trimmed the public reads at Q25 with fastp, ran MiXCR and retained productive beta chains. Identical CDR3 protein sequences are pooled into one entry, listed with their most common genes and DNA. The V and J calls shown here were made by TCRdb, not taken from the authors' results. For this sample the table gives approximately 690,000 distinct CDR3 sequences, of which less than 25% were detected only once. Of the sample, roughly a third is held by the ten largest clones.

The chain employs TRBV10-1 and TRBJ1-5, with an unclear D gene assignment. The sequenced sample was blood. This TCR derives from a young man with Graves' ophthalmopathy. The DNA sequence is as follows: TGCGCCAGCAGTGAGGGACTGAATAGCAATCAGCCCCAGCATTTT. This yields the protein CASSEGLNSNQPQHF.